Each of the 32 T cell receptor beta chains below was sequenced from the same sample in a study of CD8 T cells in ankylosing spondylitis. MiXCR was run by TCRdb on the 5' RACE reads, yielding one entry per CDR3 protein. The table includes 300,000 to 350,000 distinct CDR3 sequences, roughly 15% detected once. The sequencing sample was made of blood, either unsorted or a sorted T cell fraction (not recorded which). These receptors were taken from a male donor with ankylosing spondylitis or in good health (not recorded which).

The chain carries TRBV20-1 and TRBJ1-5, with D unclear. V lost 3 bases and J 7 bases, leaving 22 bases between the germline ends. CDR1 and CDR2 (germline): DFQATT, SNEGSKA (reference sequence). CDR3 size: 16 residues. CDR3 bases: TGCAGTGCTAGTACCTTGTGGGAAGGAGTTGAACAGCCCCAGCATTTT. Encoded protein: CSASTLWEGVEQPQHF.

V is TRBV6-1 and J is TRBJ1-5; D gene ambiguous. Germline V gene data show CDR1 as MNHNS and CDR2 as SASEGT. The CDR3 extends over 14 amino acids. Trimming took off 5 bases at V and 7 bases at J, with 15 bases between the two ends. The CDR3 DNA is TGTGCCAGCAGTCCTGAGGGTAGTGGACAGCCCCAGCATTTT. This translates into CASSPEGSGQPQHF.

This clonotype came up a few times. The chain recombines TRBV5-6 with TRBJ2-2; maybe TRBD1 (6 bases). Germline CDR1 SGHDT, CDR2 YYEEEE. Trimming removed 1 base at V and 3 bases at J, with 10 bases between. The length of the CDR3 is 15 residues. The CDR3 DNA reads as TGTGCCAGCAGCTTGCAGGGACACTACACCGGGGAGCTGTTTTTT. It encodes CASSLQGHYTGELFF.

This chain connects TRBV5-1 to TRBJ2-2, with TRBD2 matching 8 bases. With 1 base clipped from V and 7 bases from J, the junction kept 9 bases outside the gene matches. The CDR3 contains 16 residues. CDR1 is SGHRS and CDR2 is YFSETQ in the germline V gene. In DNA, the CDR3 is TGCGCCAGCAGCTTGACCCGGACTAGCTCGGGCGGGGAGCTGTTTTTT. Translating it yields CASSLTRTSSGGELFF.

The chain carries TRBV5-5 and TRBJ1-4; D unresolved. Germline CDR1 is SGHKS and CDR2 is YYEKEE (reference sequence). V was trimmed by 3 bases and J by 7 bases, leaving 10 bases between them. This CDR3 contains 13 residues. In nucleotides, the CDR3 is TGTGCCAGCAGCTCGGACGGACGTGAAAAACTGTTTTTT. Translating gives CASSSDGREKLFF.

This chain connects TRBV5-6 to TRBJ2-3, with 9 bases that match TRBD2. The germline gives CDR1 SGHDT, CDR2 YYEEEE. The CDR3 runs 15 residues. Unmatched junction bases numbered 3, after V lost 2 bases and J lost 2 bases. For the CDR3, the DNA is TGTGCCAGCAGCTTCGCTAGCGGGACCACAGATACGCAGTATTTT. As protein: CASSFASGTTDTQYF.

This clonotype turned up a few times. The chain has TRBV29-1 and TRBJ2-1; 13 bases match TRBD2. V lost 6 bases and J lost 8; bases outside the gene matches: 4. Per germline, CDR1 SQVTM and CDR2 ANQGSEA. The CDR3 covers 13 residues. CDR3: CSVLTSGRYEQFF. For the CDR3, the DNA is TGCAGCGTCTTGACTAGCGGGAGGTATGAGCAGTTCTTC.

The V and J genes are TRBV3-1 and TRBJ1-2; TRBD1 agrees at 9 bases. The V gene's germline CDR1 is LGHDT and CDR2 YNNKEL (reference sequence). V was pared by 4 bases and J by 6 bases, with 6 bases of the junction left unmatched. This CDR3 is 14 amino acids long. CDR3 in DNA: TGTGCCAGCAGCCTCTGGACAGGGGTGGATGGCTACACCTTC. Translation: CASSLWTGVDGYTF.

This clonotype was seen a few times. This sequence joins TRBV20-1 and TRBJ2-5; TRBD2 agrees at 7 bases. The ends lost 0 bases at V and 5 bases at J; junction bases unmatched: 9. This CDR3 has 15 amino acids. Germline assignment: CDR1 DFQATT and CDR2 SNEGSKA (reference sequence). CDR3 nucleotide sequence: TGCAGTGCTAGAGATCGACGGGGGGTTACGGAGACCCAGTACTTC. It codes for CSARDRRGVTETQYF.

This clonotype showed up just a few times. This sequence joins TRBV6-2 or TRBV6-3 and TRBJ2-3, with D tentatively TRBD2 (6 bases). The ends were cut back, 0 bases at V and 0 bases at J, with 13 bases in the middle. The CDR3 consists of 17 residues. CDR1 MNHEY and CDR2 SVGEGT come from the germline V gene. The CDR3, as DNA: TGTGCCAGCAGTTACTCCGGGACTTCGCCTAGCACAGATACGCAGTATTTT. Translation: CASSYSGTSPSTDTQYF.

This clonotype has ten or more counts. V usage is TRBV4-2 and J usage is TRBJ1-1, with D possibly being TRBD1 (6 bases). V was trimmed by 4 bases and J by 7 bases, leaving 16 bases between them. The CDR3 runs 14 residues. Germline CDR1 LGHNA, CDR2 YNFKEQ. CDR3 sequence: CASSPSAIGGEAFF. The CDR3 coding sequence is TGTGCCAGCAGCCCCTCCGCAATAGGGGGTGAAGCTTTCTTT.

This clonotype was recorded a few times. The CDR3 here is CASSLEATSYEQYF. The CDR3 nucleotides are TGCGCCAGCAGCTTGGAGGCCACCTCCTACGAGCAGTACTTC. The chain employs TRBV5-1 and TRBJ2-7; D is uncertain. CDR3 size: 14 residues. V lost 0 bases and J lost 0, with 7 bases in between. From germline, CDR1 is SGHRS and CDR2 YFSETQ.

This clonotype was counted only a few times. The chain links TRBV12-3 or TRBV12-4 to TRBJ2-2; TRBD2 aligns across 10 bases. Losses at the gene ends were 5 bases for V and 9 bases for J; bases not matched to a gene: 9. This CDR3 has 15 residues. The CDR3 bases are TGTGCCAGCAGTACCCGGACTAGCGGTGGAAGGGAGCTGTTTTTT. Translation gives CASSTRTSGGRELFF.

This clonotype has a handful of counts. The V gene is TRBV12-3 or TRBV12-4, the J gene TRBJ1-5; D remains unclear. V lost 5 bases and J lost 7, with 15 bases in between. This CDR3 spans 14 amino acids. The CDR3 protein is CASSIDGEGQPQHF. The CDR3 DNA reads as TGTGCCAGCAGTATCGACGGGGAAGGGCAGCCCCAGCATTTT.

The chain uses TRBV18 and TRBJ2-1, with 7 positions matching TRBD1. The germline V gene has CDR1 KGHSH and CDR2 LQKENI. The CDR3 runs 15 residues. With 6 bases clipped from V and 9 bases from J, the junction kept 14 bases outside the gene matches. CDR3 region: CASSTGTDRGSEQFF. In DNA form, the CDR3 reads TGTGCCAGCTCGACAGGGACGGATCGGGGCAGTGAGCAGTTCTTC.

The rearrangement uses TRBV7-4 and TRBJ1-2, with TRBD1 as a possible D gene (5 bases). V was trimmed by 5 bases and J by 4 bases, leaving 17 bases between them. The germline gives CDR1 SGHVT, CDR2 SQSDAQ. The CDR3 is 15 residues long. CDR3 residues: CASSQFPGEGYGYTF. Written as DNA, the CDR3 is TGTGCCAGCAGCCAATTCCCGGGGGAGGGCTATGGCTACACCTTC.

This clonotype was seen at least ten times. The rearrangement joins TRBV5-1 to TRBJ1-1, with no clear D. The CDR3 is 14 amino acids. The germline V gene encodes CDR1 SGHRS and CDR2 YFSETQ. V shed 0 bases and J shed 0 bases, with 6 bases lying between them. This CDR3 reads CASSLEAVNTEAFF. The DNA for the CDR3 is TGCGCCAGCAGCTTGGAGGCGGTGAACACTGAAGCTTTCTTT.

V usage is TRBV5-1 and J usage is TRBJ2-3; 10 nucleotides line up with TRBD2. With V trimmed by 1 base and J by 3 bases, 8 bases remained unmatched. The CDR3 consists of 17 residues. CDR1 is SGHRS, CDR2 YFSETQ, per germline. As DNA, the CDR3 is TGCGCCAGCAGCTTGTTGCCTAGCGGGAGTGGAACAGATACGCAGTATTTT. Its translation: CASSLLPSGSGTDTQYF.

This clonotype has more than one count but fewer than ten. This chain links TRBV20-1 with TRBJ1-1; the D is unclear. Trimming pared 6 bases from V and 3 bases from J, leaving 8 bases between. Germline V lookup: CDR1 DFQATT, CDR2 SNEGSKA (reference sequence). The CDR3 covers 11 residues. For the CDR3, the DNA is TGCAGTGCCCAGCCCGACACTGAAGCTTTCTTT. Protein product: CSAQPDTEAFF.

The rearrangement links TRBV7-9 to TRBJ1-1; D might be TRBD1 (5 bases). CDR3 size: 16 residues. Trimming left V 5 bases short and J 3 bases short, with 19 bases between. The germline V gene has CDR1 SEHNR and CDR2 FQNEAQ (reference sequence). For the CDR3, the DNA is TGTGCCAGCAGCCAGGGCTCAGGCGAGTCGGACACTGAAGCTTTCTTT. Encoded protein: CASSQGSGESDTEAFF.

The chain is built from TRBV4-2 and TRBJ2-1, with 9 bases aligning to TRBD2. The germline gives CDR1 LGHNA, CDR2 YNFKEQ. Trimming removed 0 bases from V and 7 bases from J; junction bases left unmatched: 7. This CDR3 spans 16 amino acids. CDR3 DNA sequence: TGTGCCAGCAGCCAAGAAGGACTAGCGACCTGGAATGAGCAGTTCTTC. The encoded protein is CASSQEGLATWNEQFF.

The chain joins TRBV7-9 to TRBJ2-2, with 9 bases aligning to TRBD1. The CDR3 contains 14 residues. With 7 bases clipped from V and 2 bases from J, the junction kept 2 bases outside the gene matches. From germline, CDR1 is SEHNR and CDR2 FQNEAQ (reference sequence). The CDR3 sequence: CASKGQGNTGELFF. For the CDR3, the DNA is TGTGCCAGCAAGGGACAGGGAAACACCGGGGAGCTGTTTTTT.

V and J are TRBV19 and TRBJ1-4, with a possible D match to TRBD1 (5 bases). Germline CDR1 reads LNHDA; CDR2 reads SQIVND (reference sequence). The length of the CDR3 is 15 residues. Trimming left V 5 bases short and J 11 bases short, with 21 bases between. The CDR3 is CASSPSRDPRRKLFF. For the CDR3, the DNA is TGTGCCAGTAGTCCATCCCGGGACCCCCGGAGGAAACTGTTTTTT.

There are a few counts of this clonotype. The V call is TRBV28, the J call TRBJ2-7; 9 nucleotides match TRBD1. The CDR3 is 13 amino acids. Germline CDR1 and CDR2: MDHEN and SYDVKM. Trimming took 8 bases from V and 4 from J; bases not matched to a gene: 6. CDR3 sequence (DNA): TGTGCCAGCCGACCGGGACAGGGATACGAGCAGTACTTC. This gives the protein CASRPGQGYEQYF.

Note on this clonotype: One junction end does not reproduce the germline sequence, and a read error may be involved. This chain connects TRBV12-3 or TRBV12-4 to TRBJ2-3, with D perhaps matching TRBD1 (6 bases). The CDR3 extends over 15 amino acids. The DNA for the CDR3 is TGTGCCAGCAGTTTAGAGGGCAGGAGGACAGATACGCAGAATTTT. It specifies CASSLEGRRTDTQNF.

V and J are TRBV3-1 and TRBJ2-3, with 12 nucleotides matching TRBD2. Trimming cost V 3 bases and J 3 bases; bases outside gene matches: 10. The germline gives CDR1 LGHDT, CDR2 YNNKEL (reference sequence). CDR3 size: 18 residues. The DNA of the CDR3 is TGTGCCAGCAGCCAGGAAGGTCTAGCGGGAGGGCCTACAGATACGCAGTATTTT. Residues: CASSQEGLAGGPTDTQYF.

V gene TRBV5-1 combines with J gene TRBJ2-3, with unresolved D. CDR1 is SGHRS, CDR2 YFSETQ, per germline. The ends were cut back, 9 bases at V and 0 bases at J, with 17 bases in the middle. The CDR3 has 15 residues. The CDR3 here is CATSVGSYSTDTQYF. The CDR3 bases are TGCGCCACCTCGGTAGGATCATATAGCACAGATACGCAGTATTTT. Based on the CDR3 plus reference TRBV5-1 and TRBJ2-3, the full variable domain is KAGVTQTPRYLIKTRGQQVTLSCSPISGHRSVSWYQQTPGQGLQFLFEYFSETQRNKGNFPGRFSGRQFSNSRSEMNVSTLELGDSALYLCATSVGSYSTDTQYFGPGTRLTVL.

As DNA, the CDR3 is TGTGCCAGCAAGACGAGCTCCTATAATTCACCCCTCCACTTT. This translates into CASKTSSYNSPLHF. The V and J genes are TRBV12-3 or TRBV12-4 and TRBJ1-6; D is undetermined. V lost 7 bases, J lost 0 bases, and 7 bases lay in between. The CDR3 is 14 residues long.

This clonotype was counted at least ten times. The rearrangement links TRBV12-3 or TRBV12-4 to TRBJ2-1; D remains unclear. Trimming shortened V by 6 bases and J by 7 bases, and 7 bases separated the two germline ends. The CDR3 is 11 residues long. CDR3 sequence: CASSRRNEQFF. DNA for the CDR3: TGTGCCAGCAGCCGTAGAAATGAGCAGTTCTTC.

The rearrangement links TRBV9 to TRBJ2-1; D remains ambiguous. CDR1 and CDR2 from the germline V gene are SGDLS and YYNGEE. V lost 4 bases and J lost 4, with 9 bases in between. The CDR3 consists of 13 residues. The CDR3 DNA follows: TGTGCCAGCAGCCCCTCAGAATACAATGAGCAGTTCTTC. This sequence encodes CASSPSEYNEQFF. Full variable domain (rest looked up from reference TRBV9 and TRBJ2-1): DSGVTQTPKHLITATGQRVTLRCSPRSGDLSVYWYQQSLDQGLQFLIQYYNGEERAKGNILERFSAQQFPDLHSELNLSSLELGDSALYFCASSPSEYNEQFFGPGTRLTVL.

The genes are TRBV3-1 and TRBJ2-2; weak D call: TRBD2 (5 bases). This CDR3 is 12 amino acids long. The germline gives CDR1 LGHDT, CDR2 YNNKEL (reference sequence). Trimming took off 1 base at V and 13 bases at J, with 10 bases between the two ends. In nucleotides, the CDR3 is TGTGCCAGCAGCCAAGTGGACTTTACGCTGTTTTTT. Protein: CASSQVDFTLFF.

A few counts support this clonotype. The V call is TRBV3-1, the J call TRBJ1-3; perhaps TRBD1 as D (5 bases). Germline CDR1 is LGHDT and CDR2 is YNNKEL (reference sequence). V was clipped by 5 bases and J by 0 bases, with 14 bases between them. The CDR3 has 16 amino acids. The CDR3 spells CASSTPGPRSGNTIYF. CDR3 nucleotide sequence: TGTGCCAGCAGCACCCCGGGACCGCGCTCTGGAAACACCATATATTTT.